Each of the 25 T cell receptor beta chains below was sequenced from the same sample in a study of cytomegalovirus exposure and HLA in healthy donors. The PCR employed 60 Vbeta primers together with 13 Jbeta primers. The table came from immunoSEQ multiplex PCR; TCRdb's copy has only in-frame clones and leaves some out. The table includes approximately 110,000 clones, just under 75% detected once. The material sequenced was PBMCs. These receptor sequences come from a man aged 45-65 years in good health and CMV-seropositive.

The chain couples TRBV7-3 to TRBJ2-7, with D perhaps matching TRBD2 (5 bases). This CDR3 is 15 amino acids long. V was cut by 2 bases and J by 3 bases, with 14 bases left in between. Per the germline V gene, CDR1 is SGHTA and CDR2 is FQGTGA. The CDR3 DNA sequence: TGTGCCAGCAGCTTATACCCGGGAAGAAGCTACGAGCAGTACTTC. Translating it yields CASSLYPGRSYEQYF.

This clone was recorded only once. The V call is TRBV5-6, the J call TRBJ2-7, with D unclear. Germline CDR1 and CDR2: SGHDT and YYEEEE. The ends were cut back, 0 bases at V and 1 base at J, with 5 bases in the middle. The CDR3 runs to 13 residues. The DNA for the CDR3 is TGTGCCAGCAGCTTGGGCAGTTCCTACGAGCAGTACTTC. Translation: CASSLGSSYEQYF.

The V gene is TRBV19, the J gene TRBJ1-5; TRBD1 might be the D (6 bases). Germline CDR1 is LNHDA and CDR2 is SQIVND (reference sequence). With 4 bases removed from V and 3 bases from J, the gap between germline ends came to 16 bases. CDR3 size: 16 residues. CDR3 DNA sequence: TGTGCCAGTAGTACCCCCCGCCAGGGGTACAATCAGCCCCAGCATTTT. Its translation: CASSTPRQGYNQPQHF.

This sequence joins TRBV6-5 and TRBJ2-5; 7 bases agree with TRBD2. This CDR3 spans 16 amino acids. V trimming: 0 bases; J trimming: 5 bases; junction bases outside the gene matches: 9. CDR1 is MNHEY, CDR2 SVGAGI, per germline. The CDR3 reads CASSYSFGGDGETQYF. In DNA form, the CDR3 reads TGTGCCAGCAGTTACTCGTTTGGGGGGGACGGGGAGACCCAGTACTTC.

This clone was counted a single time. This chain links TRBV18 with TRBJ2-2; 9 nucleotides match TRBD1. The trim removed 2 bases at V and 3 bases at J, leaving 4 bases unmatched. Per the germline V gene, CDR1 is KGHSH and CDR2 is LQKENI. CDR3 size: 16 residues. In DNA, the CDR3 is TGTGCCAGCTCACCAGGACAGGGGCCGGACACCGGGGAGCTGTTTTTT. Amino acids: CASSPGQGPDTGELFF.

The chain joins TRBV5-1 to TRBJ2-1; D perhaps matches TRBD2 (6 bases). The CDR3 is 17 residues long. Germline assignment: CDR1 SGHRS and CDR2 YFSETQ. V was trimmed by 3 bases and J by 0 bases, leaving 16 bases between them. The CDR3 DNA sequence: TGCGCCAGCAGCTACCTTGGGACTTCCAGCTCCTACAATGAGCAGTTCTTC. This translates into CASSYLGTSSSYNEQFF.

This chain joins TRBV5-1 and TRBJ2-1; TRBD2 agrees at 11 bases. CDR1 and CDR2 from the germline V gene are SGHRS and YFSETQ. The V segment lost 4 bases and the J segment 9 bases; nucleotides outside the gene matches: 6. This CDR3 spans 14 amino acids. The CDR3 region has the DNA TGCGCCAGCAGCGATTCGGGACTAGCGGCTGAGCAGTTCTTC. It encodes CASSDSGLAAEQFF. The full variable domain, its missing parts supplied by reference TRBV5-1 and TRBJ2-1, is KAGVTQTPRYLIKTRGQQVTLSCSPISGHRSVSWYQQTPGQGLQFLFEYFSETQRNKGNFPGRFSGRQFSNSRSEMNVSTLELGDSALYLCASSDSGLAAEQFFGPGTRLTVL.

V gene TRBV11-2 combines with J gene TRBJ2-1, with 10 bases matching TRBD2. From germline, CDR1 is SGHAT and CDR2 FQNNGV. J gave up 8 bases and V 5 bases, and 3 bases lay outside the gene matches. The CDR3 runs to 13 residues. This CDR3 reads CASSGSGGYEQFF. In DNA form, the CDR3 reads TGTGCCAGCAGCGGTAGCGGGGGGTATGAGCAGTTCTTC.

The CDR3 DNA reads as TGTGCCAGCAGTGCACGGGACAGACCTAACACCGGGGAGCTGTTTTTT. This encodes CASSARDRPNTGELFF. This chain connects TRBV25-1 to TRBJ2-2; the match to TRBD1 covers 7 bases. Trimming removed 4 bases from V and 2 bases from J; junction bases left unmatched: 7. The CDR3 contains 16 residues. Germline values: CDR1 MGHDK, CDR2 SYGVNS.

The chain has TRBV14 and TRBJ2-3; no clear D gene. The ends were cut back, 0 bases at V and 1 base at J, with 8 bases in the middle. The CDR3 sequence is 15 residues long. Germline CDR1 SGHDN, CDR2 FVKESK. The CDR3 sequence: CASSQDQAGTDTQYF. The CDR3 DNA is TGTGCCAGCAGCCAAGATCAGGCAGGCACAGATACGCAGTATTTT.

This clone has only a few counts. The chain has TRBV18 and TRBJ2-1; D not resolved. Germline CDR1 and CDR2: KGHSH and LQKENI. The ends were cut back, 6 bases at V and 3 bases at J, with 12 bases in the middle. This CDR3 is built from 14 residues. The CDR3: CASSRSNGYNEQFF. DNA for the CDR3: TGTGCCAGCTCCCGTAGTAACGGCTACAATGAGCAGTTCTTC.

V usage is TRBV10-3 and J usage is TRBJ2-5; 13 positions agree with TRBD2. Germline CDR1 is ENHRY and CDR2 is SYGVKD. With 2 bases clipped from V and 5 bases from J, the junction kept 5 bases outside the gene matches. This CDR3 spans 16 amino acids. The DNA of the CDR3 is TGTGCCATCAGTGAGGGAACTAGCGGGAGGGGGGAGACCCAGTACTTC. Translated: CAISEGTSGRGETQYF.

In its sample, this clone was seen a few times. The V gene is TRBV2, the J gene TRBJ1-3, with D maybe TRBD1 (5 bases). This CDR3 is built from 17 residues. Looked up from germline, CDR1 is SNHLY and CDR2 is FYNNEI. Trimming pared 2 bases from V and 0 bases from J, leaving 14 bases between. CDR3: CASSERRGQLSGNTIYF. CDR3 DNA: TGTGCCAGCAGTGAAAGGAGGGGTCAGCTCTCTGGAAACACCATATATTTT.

CDR3 loop: CASSSFRQGAARTGYTF. CDR3 coding DNA: TGTGCCAGCAGCTCGTTTCGACAGGGGGCCGCCCGAACTGGCTACACCTTC. The chain links TRBV11-2 to TRBJ1-2; 10 positions agree with TRBD1. CDR3 length equals 17 residues. CDR1 SGHAT and CDR2 FQNNGV come from the germline V gene. J lost 7 bases, V lost 4 bases, and 15 bases had no gene match.

J is TRBJ1-2 and V is TRBV5-1, with a weak D call TRBD1 (6 bases). There are 14 residues in the CDR3. CDR1 is SGHRS and CDR2 is YFSETQ in the germline V gene. Trimming cost V 3 bases and J 3 bases, with 12 bases left between them. As DNA, the CDR3 is TGCGCCAGCAGCTCTTCGGGGGGCTACTATGGCTACACCTTC. This codes for CASSSSGGYYGYTF.

Here the CDR3 reads CASRLGGQGAPEQYF. CDR3 nucleotide sequence: TGTGCCAGCAGACTTGGAGGACAGGGGGCCCCCGAGCAGTACTTC. The rearrangement uses TRBV2 and TRBJ2-7, with 11 bases matching TRBD1. This CDR3 has 15 residues. The V and J ends lost 6 bases and 6 bases, in that order; junction bases with no gene match: 10. From germline, CDR1 is SNHLY and CDR2 FYNNEI.

This chain connects TRBV20-1 to TRBJ1-2; D remains unclear. V gave up 6 bases and J gave up 8 bases, with 10 bases separating them. The germline gives CDR1 DFQATT, CDR2 SNEGSKA (reference sequence). The CDR3 spans 10 residues. The CDR3 reads CSADPGGYTF. CDR3 sequence (DNA): TGCAGTGCCGACCCAGGCGGCTACACCTTC.

The rearrangement links TRBV30 to TRBJ2-7, with TRBD1 matching over 8 bases. The V gene end was trimmed by 0 bases and the J gene end by 4 bases; junction bases not matched to a gene: 8. The length of the CDR3 is 15 residues. The germline V gene has CDR1 GTSNPN and CDR2 SVGIG (reference sequence). CDR3 residues: CAWSVLQGQAYEQYF. In nucleotides, the CDR3 is TGTGCCTGGAGTGTACTACAGGGACAGGCTTACGAGCAGTACTTC.

This chain joins TRBV27 and TRBJ2-7, with 8 bases lining up with TRBD1. Germline loops: CDR1 MNHEY, CDR2 SMNVEV (reference sequence). The CDR3 is 14 residues long. V lost 8 bases to trimming and J lost 3 bases; unmatched junction nucleotides: 9. The CDR3 here is CASGWGTGNYEQYF. CDR3 bases: TGTGCCAGCGGCTGGGGGACAGGTAACTACGAGCAGTACTTC.

This clone was seen a few times. V is TRBV29-1 and J is TRBJ1-2; D is ambiguous. With 0 bases removed from V and 4 bases from J, the gap between germline ends came to 6 bases. The germline gives CDR1 SQVTM, CDR2 ANQGSEA. The CDR3 consists of 12 residues. CDR3 sequence reads: CSVEEGSYGYTF. CDR3 nucleotide sequence: TGCAGCGTTGAAGAGGGGAGCTATGGCTACACCTTC. Together with reference TRBV29-1 and TRBJ1-2, the CDR3 gives the full variable domain: SAVISQKPSRDICQRGTSLTIQCQVDSQVTMMFWYRQQPGQSLTLIATANQGSEATYESGFVIDKFPISRPNLTFSTLTVSNMSPEDSSIYLCSVEEGSYGYTFGSGTRLTVV.

The genes are TRBV5-1 and TRBJ2-7, with 12 nucleotides matching TRBD2. Germline V CDR1 and CDR2: SGHRS, YFSETQ. CDR3 length equals 17 residues. The ends lost 4 bases at V and 3 bases at J; junction bases unmatched: 11. The CDR3 sequence is CASSPGLAGSLGYEQYF. The CDR3 nucleotides are TGCGCCAGCAGCCCCGGACTAGCGGGAAGTCTGGGCTACGAGCAGTACTTC.

As DNA, the CDR3 is TGTGCCAGCAGCTTCCCCAGGGGGAAGGACACTGAAGCTTTCTTT. It specifies CASSFPRGKDTEAFF. V gene TRBV7-6 combines with J gene TRBJ1-1, with 7 bases matching TRBD1. The length of the CDR3 is 15 residues. V lost 3 bases, J lost 3 bases, and 7 bases stayed unmatched. CDR1 SGHVS and CDR2 FNYEAQ come from the germline V gene.

This chain joins TRBV10-3 and TRBJ2-5; 11 bases are a match to TRBD2. The germline CDR1 and CDR2 sequences are ENHRY and SYGVKD. The CDR3 contains 15 residues. V lost 3 bases and J lost 4; bases outside the gene matches: 4. The CDR3 reads CAISDGTSGGETQYF. The CDR3 nucleotides are TGTGCCATCAGTGACGGAACTAGCGGGGGAGAGACCCAGTACTTC.

This clone was observed once. This chain joins TRBV5-1 and TRBJ2-3; TRBD2 aligns across 13 bases. The CDR3 consists of 15 residues. Trimming cost V 2 bases and J 10 bases; bases outside gene matches: 7. CDR1 and CDR2 (germline): SGHRS, YFSETQ. The CDR3 DNA is TGCGCCAGCAGCTTAGGACTAGCGGGAGATTCTGCGCAGTATTTT. This sequence encodes CASSLGLAGDSAQYF.

The chain couples TRBV2 to TRBJ2-1; TRBD1 agrees at 7 bases. V gave up 7 bases and J gave up 4 bases; unmatched junction bases: 7. The CDR3 has 14 residues. The germline gives CDR1 SNHLY, CDR2 FYNNEI. This chain's CDR3 is CASKGQGEYNEQFF. CDR3 bases: TGTGCCAGCAAGGGCCAGGGGGAGTACAATGAGCAGTTCTTC. The full variable domain, with the rest looked up from reference TRBV2 and TRBJ2-1, is EPEVTQTPSHQVTQMGQEVILRCVPISNHLYFYWYRQILGQKVEFLVSFYNNEISEKSEIFDDQFSVERPDGSNFTLKIRSTKLEDSAMYFCASKGQGEYNEQFFGPGTRLTVL.